Listed here are 20 T cell receptor beta chains from one sample, sequenced in a study of shared clonotypes between healthy human individuals. Sequenced by immunoSEQ multiplex PCR; TCRdb stores in-frame clones only, minus some. Among 650,000 to 700,000 clones listed, 90% were seen once. The sequenced material came from memory CD8+ T cells from PBMCs. Subset in this sample: CD45RO+ cells pooled with CCR7-negative TemRA cells. Source of these receptors: a man aged 18 to 29 in good health. Some clones in this sample may be carry-over from other donors' samples.

This chain connects TRBV9 to TRBJ2-7, with 8 bases matching TRBD2. Germline CDR1 reads SGDLS; CDR2 reads YYNGEE. V gave up 0 bases and J gave up 4 bases; unmatched junction bases: 3. The CDR3 has 14 residues. The CDR3 here is CASSVVSSGYEQYF. CDR3 coding DNA: TGTGCCAGCAGCGTAGTTTCTAGCGGGTACGAGCAGTACTTC.

The gene calls are TRBV14 and TRBJ1-2; maybe TRBD1 (5 bases). V was shortened by 3 bases and J by 0 bases, with 8 bases between the two germline ends. CDR3 size: 14 residues. Germline values: CDR1 SGHDN, CDR2 FVKESK. The chain's CDR3 is CASSQRQTNYGYTF. The DNA for the CDR3 is TGTGCCAGCAGCCAGAGACAGACTAACTATGGCTACACCTTC. The whole variable domain, remainder taken from reference TRBV14 and TRBJ1-2, is EAGVTQFPSHSVIEKGQTVTLRCDPISGHDNLYWYRRVMGKEIKFLLHFVKESKQDESGMPNNRFLAERTGGTYSTLKVQPAELEDSGVYFCASSQRQTNYGYTFGSGTRLTVV.

This clone was observed a handful of times. The chain couples TRBV5-5 to TRBJ1-4, with D possibly being TRBD1 (6 bases). The germline V and J ends were trimmed by 6 bases and 7 bases, with 31 bases remaining between them. Germline values: CDR1 SGHKS, CDR2 YYEKEE (reference sequence). The CDR3 loop spans 19 amino acids. The CDR3 nucleotides read TGTGCCAGCAACCAAGCCGGTCCCAATTTGGGACACTCAAGTGAAAAACTGTTTTTT. It translates to CASNQAGPNLGHSSEKLFF. The variable domain in full, completed from reference TRBV5-5 and TRBJ1-4, reads DAGVTQSPTHLIKTRGQQVTLRCSPISGHKSVSWYQQVLGQGPQFIFQYYEKEERGRGNFPDRFSARQFPNYSSELNVNALLLGDSALYLCASNQAGPNLGHSSEKLFFGSGTQLSVL.

The rearrangement joins TRBV5-4 to TRBJ1-1, with D tentatively TRBD1 (5 bases). Per the germline V gene, CDR1 is SGHNT and CDR2 is YYREEE (reference sequence). V lost 7 bases and J lost 10, with 20 bases in between. The CDR3 runs 13 residues. CDR3 in amino acids: CASGGTGLLGAFF. The DNA of the CDR3 is TGTGCCAGCGGGGGGACCGGGCTCTTGGGAGCTTTCTTT.

This clone showed up many times. The chain couples TRBV19 to TRBJ2-1; D gene uncertain. Germline V lookup: CDR1 LNHDA, CDR2 SQIVND (reference sequence). There are 12 residues in the CDR3. Trimming stripped 3 bases from V and 8 bases from J, with 8 bases between. This chain's CDR3 is CASSMLRDEQFF. CDR3 sequence (DNA): TGTGCCAGTAGTATGTTAAGGGATGAGCAGTTCTTC.

The V and J genes are TRBV5-8 and TRBJ2-4; 8 bases are shared with TRBD1. Unmatched junction bases numbered 13, after V lost 4 bases and J lost 7 bases. Looked up from germline, CDR1 is SGHTS and CDR2 is YDEGEE. CDR3 length equals 16 residues. CDR3 in amino acids: CASSPDREGFGNIQYF. The CDR3 DNA reads TGTGCCAGCAGCCCGGACAGGGAAGGGTTTGGGAACATTCAGTACTTC.

The rearrangement joins TRBV5-4 to TRBJ2-5, with TRBD1 matching 11 bases. The J segment lost 6 bases and the V segment lost 9 bases, leaving 7 bases of the junction unmatched. Per the germline V gene, CDR1 is SGHNT and CDR2 is YYREEE (reference sequence). This CDR3 region has 13 residues. CDR3 DNA: TGTGCCATACCGGGACAGGGGGGACAGACCCAGTACTTC. It yields the protein CAIPGQGGQTQYF.

The rearrangement joins TRBV28 to TRBJ2-5; D is possibly TRBD1 or TRBD2 (5 bases each). With 7 bases removed from V and 4 bases from J, the gap between germline ends came to 13 bases. CDR3 size: 13 residues. Germline V CDR1 and CDR2: MDHEN, SYDVKM. CDR3 sequence: CASTDWGTETQYF. The CDR3 nucleotides read TGTGCCAGCACCGACTGGGGGACAGAGACCCAGTACTTC.

J is TRBJ2-7 and V is TRBV29-1; 7 positions agree with TRBD2. Trimming removed 4 bases from V and 2 bases from J; junction bases left unmatched: 5. Germline CDR1 is SQVTM and CDR2 is ANQGSEA. The CDR3 contains 13 residues. The CDR3 here is CSVVGGRPYEQYF. CDR3 nucleotides: TGCAGCGTTGTCGGGGGGAGGCCCTACGAGCAGTACTTC.

This clone came up once. The chain has TRBV7-9 and TRBJ2-5, with a possible D match to TRBD1 (5 bases). Trimming took 1 base from V and 4 from J, leaving 13 bases between them. Germline CDR1 reads SEHNR; CDR2 reads FQNEAQ (reference sequence). The CDR3 length is 15 residues. CDR3 bases: TGTGCCAGCAGCTTAGGTGTTGGGGCATCAGAGACCCAGTACTTC. Its protein is CASSLGVGASETQYF.

The rearrangement joins TRBV25-1 to TRBJ2-3; D gene ambiguous. The CDR3 has 16 amino acids. Deletions cut 3 bases from V and 0 bases from J, with 13 bases between. The V gene's germline CDR1 is MGHDK and CDR2 SYGVNS. CDR3 sequence reads: CASSDLTDPSTDTQYF. CDR3 DNA: TGTGCCAGCAGTGACCTCACGGACCCAAGCACAGATACGCAGTATTTT. Filled out from reference TRBV25-1 and TRBJ2-3, the complete variable domain reads EADIYQTPRYLVIGTGKKITLECSQTMGHDKMYWYQQDPGMELHLIHYSYGVNSTEKGDLSSESTVSRIRTEHFPLTLESARPSHTSQYLCASSDLTDPSTDTQYFGPGTRLTVL.

V and J are TRBV27 and TRBJ2-2, with 9 bases that match TRBD2. Trimming cost V 9 bases and J 4 bases; bases outside gene matches: 6. CDR3 length: 14 residues. Germline V lookup: CDR1 MNHEY, CDR2 SMNVEV (reference sequence). As DNA, the CDR3 is TGTGCCAGTTCAGCGGGAGGCGTCACCGGGGAGCTGTTTTTT. As protein: CASSAGGVTGELFF.

This clone was seen only once. The CDR3 reads CASSSGQGNTEAFF. For the CDR3, the DNA is TGCGCCAGCAGCTCGGGACAGGGGAACACTGAAGCTTTCTTT. The chain uses TRBV5-1 and TRBJ1-1; 9 bases agree with TRBD1. Germline V gene data show CDR1 as SGHRS and CDR2 as YFSETQ. V shed 3 bases, J shed 1 base, and the junction held 1 base outside the gene matches. The CDR3 extends over 14 amino acids.

V is TRBV7-9 and J is TRBJ1-2; D remains ambiguous. Germline-derived CDR1 and CDR2 are SEHNR and FQNEAQ (reference sequence). The CDR3 has 12 residues. V lost 0 bases, J lost 6 bases, and 5 bases lay in between. CDR3 coding DNA: TGTGCCAGCAGCTTAGCGGAGGATGGCTACACCTTC. Translating it yields CASSLAEDGYTF.

The gene calls are TRBV4-3 and TRBJ2-1, with 8 bases matching TRBD2. This CDR3 spans 18 amino acids. CDR1 and CDR2 (germline): LGHNA, YSLEER. V lost 0 bases, J lost 0 bases, and 7 bases stayed unmatched. Written as DNA, the CDR3 is TGCGCCAGCAGCCAAGATCCTGGCGGGAGGCCCTCCTACAATGAGCAGTTCTTC. Translation: CASSQDPGGRPSYNEQFF.

The V gene is TRBV19, the J gene TRBJ1-1; perhaps TRBD1 as D (5 bases). The CDR3 extends over 12 amino acids. Germline values: CDR1 LNHDA, CDR2 SQIVND (reference sequence). The V gene lost 6 bases and the J gene lost 6 bases, with 11 bases spanning the gap. The CDR3: CASRNGGSEAFF. Here the CDR3 DNA reads TGTGCCAGTAGAAATGGGGGATCTGAAGCTTTCTTT.

The chain carries TRBV2 and TRBJ1-3, with D perhaps matching TRBD1 (5 bases). This CDR3 has 14 amino acids. Trimming stripped 4 bases from V and 3 bases from J, with 10 bases between. Germline CDR1 and CDR2: SNHLY and FYNNEI. The CDR3 nucleotides are TGTGCCAGCAGTGCCCCTAGGGGTGGAAACACCATATATTTT. Translated, it gives CASSAPRGGNTIYF.

The table lists this clone with a count of one. The CDR3 DNA follows: TGTGCCAGCAGTACTCTCGGGACAGGGGAACAAGAGACCCAGTACTTC. Amino acid sequence: CASSTLGTGEQETQYF. The chain recombines TRBV27 with TRBJ2-5; 10 nucleotides agree with TRBD1. Germline CDR1 reads MNHEY; CDR2 reads SMNVEV (reference sequence). The CDR3 totals 16 residues. V lost 5 bases and J lost 2; bases outside the gene matches: 8.

Only one count was recorded for this clone. Other DNA sequences in this sample translate to the same CDR3. The chain links TRBV27 to TRBJ2-7; unclear D gene. Trimming left V 2 bases short and J 1 base short, with 9 bases between. Germline values: CDR1 MNHEY, CDR2 SMNVEV (reference sequence). The CDR3 is 14 residues long. CDR3: CASSLGVGSYEQYF. The DNA for the CDR3 is TGTGCCAGCAGTTTAGGGGTGGGGTCCTACGAGCAGTACTTC.

The CDR3 is CASSPLDLGSNEQFF. CDR3 sequence (DNA): TGTGCCAGCAGCCCCCTGGATCTCGGGAGTAATGAGCAGTTCTTC. The chain joins TRBV5-8 to TRBJ2-1; a weak D match, TRBD2 (6 bases). Germline lookup yields CDR1 SGHTS and CDR2 YDEGEE. The CDR3 has 15 amino acids. Trimming removed 4 bases at V and 7 bases at J, with 18 bases between.